These 9 T cell receptor beta chains were all obtained from the same sample, sequenced in a study of blood T cell repertoires in COVID-19. The assay was immunoSEQ multiplex PCR, and TCRdb's table has in-frame clones only and misses some. This sample has 150,000 to 200,000 clones, with 85% to 90% found just once. The sequenced sample was peripheral blood. These receptors were obtained from a woman aged 80 or over in a cohort sampled during active or convalescent COVID-19.

J is TRBJ2-2 and V is TRBV3-1 (or the pseudogene TRBV3-2); 12 nucleotides agree with TRBD2. The CDR3 loop spans 17 amino acids. J was trimmed by 6 bases and V by 1 base; bases with no gene match: 6. CDR1 is LGHDT and CDR2 is YNNKEL in the germline V gene (reference sequence). CDR3 region: CASSQGLAGVGSGELFF. DNA of the CDR3: TGTGCCAGCAGCCAAGGACTAGCGGGAGTTGGCTCCGGGGAGCTGTTTTTT.

This chain uses TRBV19 with TRBJ1-2, with 10 bases identical to TRBD1. J was trimmed by 7 bases and V by 5 bases; bases with no gene match: 7. The CDR3 has 14 residues. Germline V gives CDR1 LNHDA, CDR2 SQIVND (reference sequence). The CDR3 nucleotides are TGTGCCAGTAGTCCCAGACAGGGGGCGAGTGGCTACACCTTC. It is translated as CASSPRQGASGYTF.

The chain recombines TRBV19 with TRBJ2-7; 8 bases align to TRBD1. The ends lost 5 bases at V and 0 bases at J; junction bases unmatched: 6. The CDR3 extends over 15 amino acids. The germline V gene encodes CDR1 LNHDA and CDR2 SQIVND (reference sequence). This CDR3 is CASSPFQGASYEQYF. Written as DNA, the CDR3 is TGTGCCAGTAGTCCCTTTCAGGGGGCCTCCTACGAGCAGTACTTC.

The chain couples TRBV4-1 to TRBJ2-5, with 9 bases lining up with TRBD2. The junction had 5 bases not matched to a gene; V was cut back by 5 bases and J by 1 base. The CDR3 is 15 residues long. CDR1 and CDR2 from the germline V gene are MGHRA and YSYEKL. CDR3 DNA sequence: TGCGCCAGCAGCACCTTAGCGGGAGCCCAAGAGACCCAGTACTTC. Amino acid sequence: CASSTLAGAQETQYF.

This clone has a single count. The chain joins TRBV18 to TRBJ2-2; 8 bases are a match to TRBD2. CDR3 length: 16 amino acids. CDR1 is KGHSH, CDR2 LQKENI, per germline. Losses at the gene ends were 2 bases for V and 6 bases for J; bases not matched to a gene: 8. The CDR3 DNA is TGTGCCAGCTCACCAGCCGCGCTAGCGGGTCCCGGGGAGCTGTTTTTT. It yields the protein CASSPAALAGPGELFF.

The chain carries TRBV14 and TRBJ1-1, with 8 positions matching TRBD1. Per germline, CDR1 SGHDN and CDR2 FVKESK. The CDR3 spans 13 residues. J gave up 8 bases and V 2 bases, and 4 bases lay outside the gene matches. The CDR3 loop is CASSQHDRGEAFF. The CDR3 DNA is TGTGCCAGCAGCCAACACGACAGGGGCGAAGCTTTCTTT.

The gene calls are TRBV9 and TRBJ1-2; D not resolved. Germline CDR1 SGDLS, CDR2 YYNGEE. V was cut by 0 bases and J by 5 bases, with 11 bases left in between. There are 14 residues in the CDR3. Written as DNA, the CDR3 is TGTGCCAGCAGCGTAGAATACGGTCATTATGGCTACACCTTC. It translates to CASSVEYGHYGYTF.

The sample holds one count of this clone. The rearrangement joins TRBV6-6 to TRBJ2-5; 13 positions match TRBD2. V gave up 6 bases and J gave up 4 bases; unmatched junction bases: 5. CDR3 length equals 15 residues. CDR1 is MNHNY, CDR2 SVGAGI, per germline (reference sequence). The CDR3 is CASRRLAGGRETQYF. CDR3 in DNA: TGTGCCAGCAGAAGACTAGCGGGGGGTAGAGAGACCCAGTACTTC.

The rearrangement links TRBV7-2 to TRBJ1-1; tentatively, D is TRBD1 (5 bases). The CDR3 runs to 16 residues. With 4 bases removed from V and 4 bases from J, the gap between germline ends came to 19 bases. In germline, CDR1 is SGHTA, CDR2 FQGNSA. The CDR3 sequence: CASSSHGGVGSTEAFF. The CDR3 coding sequence is TGTGCCAGCAGCTCCCATGGGGGGGTAGGTAGCACTGAAGCTTTCTTT.